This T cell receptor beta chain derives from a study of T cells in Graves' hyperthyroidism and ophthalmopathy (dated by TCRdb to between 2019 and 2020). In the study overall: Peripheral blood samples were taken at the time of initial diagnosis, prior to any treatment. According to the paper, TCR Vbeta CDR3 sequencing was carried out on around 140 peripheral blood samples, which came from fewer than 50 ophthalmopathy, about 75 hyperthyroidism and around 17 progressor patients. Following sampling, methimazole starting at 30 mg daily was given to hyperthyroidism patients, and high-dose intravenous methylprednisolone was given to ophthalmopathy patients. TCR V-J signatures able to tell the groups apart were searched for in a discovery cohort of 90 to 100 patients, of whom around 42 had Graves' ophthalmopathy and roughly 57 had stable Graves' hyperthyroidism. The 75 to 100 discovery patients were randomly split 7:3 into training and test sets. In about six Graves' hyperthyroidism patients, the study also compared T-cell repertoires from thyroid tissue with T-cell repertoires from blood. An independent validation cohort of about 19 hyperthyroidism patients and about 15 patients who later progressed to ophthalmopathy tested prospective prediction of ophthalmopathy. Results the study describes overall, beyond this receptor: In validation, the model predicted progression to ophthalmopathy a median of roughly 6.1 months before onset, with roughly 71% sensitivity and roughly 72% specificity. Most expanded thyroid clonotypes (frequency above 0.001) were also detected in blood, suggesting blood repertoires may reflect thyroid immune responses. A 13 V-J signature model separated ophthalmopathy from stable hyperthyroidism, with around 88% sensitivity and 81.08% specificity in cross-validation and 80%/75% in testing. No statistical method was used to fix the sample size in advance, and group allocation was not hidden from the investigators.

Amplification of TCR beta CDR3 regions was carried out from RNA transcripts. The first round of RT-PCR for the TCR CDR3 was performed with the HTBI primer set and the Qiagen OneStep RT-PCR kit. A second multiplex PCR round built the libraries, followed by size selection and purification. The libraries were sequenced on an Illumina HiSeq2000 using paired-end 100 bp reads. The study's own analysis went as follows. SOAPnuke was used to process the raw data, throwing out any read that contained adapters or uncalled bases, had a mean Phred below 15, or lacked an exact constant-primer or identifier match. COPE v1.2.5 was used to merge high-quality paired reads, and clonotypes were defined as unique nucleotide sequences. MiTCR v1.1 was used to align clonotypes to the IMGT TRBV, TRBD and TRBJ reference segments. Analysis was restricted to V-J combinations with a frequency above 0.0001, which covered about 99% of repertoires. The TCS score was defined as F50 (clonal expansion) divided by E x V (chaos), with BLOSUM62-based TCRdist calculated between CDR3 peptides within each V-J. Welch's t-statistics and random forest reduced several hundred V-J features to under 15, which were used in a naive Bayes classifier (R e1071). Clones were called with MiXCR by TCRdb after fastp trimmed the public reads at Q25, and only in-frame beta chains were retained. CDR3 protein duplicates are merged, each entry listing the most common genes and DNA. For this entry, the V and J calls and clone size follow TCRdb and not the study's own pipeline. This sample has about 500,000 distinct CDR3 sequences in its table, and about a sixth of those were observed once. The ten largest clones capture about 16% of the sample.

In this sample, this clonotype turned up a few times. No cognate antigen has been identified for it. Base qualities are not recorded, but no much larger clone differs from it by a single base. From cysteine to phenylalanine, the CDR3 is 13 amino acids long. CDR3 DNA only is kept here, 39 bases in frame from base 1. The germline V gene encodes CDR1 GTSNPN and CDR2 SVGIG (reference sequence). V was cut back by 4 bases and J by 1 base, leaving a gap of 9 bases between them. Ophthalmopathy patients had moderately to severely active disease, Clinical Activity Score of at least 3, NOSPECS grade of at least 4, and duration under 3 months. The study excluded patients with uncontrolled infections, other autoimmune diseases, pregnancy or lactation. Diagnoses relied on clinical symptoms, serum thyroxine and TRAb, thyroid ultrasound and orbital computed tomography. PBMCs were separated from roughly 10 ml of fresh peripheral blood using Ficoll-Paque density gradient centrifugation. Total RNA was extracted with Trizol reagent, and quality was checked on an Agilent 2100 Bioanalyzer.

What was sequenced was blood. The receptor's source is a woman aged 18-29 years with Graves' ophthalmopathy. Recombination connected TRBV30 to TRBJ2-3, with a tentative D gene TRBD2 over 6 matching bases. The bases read TGTGCCTGGACGGCTAGCGGCACAGATACGCAGTATTTT. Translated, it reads CAWTASGTDTQYF.